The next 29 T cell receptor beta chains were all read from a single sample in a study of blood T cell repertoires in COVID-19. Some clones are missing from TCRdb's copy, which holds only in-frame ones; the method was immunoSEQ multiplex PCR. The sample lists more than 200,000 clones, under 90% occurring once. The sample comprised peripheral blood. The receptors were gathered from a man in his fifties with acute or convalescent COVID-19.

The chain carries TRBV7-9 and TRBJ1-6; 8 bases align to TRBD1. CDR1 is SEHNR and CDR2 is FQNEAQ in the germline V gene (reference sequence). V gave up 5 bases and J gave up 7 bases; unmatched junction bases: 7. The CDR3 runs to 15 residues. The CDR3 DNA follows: TGTGCCAGCAGCCCACAGGGACAGGCGAATTCACCCCTCCACTTT. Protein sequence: CASSPQGQANSPLHF.

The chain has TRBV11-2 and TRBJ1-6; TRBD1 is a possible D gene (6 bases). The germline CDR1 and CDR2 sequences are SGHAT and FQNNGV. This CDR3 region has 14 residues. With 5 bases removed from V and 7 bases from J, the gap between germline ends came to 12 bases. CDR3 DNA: TGTGCCAGCAGCCCGAGGGGGTCAAATTCACCCCTCCACTTT. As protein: CASSPRGSNSPLHF.

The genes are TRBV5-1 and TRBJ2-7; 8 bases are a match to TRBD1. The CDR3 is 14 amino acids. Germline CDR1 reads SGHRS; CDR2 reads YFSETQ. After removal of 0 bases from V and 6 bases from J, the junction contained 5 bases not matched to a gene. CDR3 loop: CASSLGDRPVEQYF. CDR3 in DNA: TGCGCCAGCAGCTTGGGGGACAGGCCAGTCGAGCAGTACTTC.

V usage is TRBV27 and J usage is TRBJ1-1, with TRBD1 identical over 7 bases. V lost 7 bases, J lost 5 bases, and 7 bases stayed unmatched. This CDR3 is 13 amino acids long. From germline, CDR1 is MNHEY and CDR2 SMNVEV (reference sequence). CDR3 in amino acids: CASMRTGETEAFF. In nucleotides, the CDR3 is TGTGCCAGCATGAGAACAGGGGAGACTGAAGCTTTCTTT.

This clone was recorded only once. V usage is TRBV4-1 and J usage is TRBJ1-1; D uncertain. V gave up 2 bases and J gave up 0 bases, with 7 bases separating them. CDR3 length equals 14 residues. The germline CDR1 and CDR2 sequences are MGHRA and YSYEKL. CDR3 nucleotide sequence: TGCGCCAGCAGCCAAAGGCAGGTGAACACTGAAGCTTTCTTT. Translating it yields CASSQRQVNTEAFF.

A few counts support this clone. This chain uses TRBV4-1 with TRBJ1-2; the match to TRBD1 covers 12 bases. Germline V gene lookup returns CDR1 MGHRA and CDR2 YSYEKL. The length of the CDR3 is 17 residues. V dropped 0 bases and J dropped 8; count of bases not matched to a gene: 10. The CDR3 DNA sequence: TGCGCCAGCAGCCAAGATCCGGGGACAGGGGGCGCGGGGGGCTACACCTTC. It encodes CASSQDPGTGGAGGYTF.

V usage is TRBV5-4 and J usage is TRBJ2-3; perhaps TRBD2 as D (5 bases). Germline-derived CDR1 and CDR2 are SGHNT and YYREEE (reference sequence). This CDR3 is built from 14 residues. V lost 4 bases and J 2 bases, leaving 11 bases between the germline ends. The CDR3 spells CASSNGVLTDTQYF. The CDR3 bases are TGTGCCAGCAGCAACGGGGTTCTCACAGATACGCAGTATTTT.

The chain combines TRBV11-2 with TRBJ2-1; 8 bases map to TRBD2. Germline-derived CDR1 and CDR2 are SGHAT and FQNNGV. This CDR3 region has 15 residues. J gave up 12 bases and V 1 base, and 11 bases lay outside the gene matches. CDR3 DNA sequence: TGTGCCAGCAGCTTAGTAGCGGGGTCAGGACGAAGGCAGTTCTTC. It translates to CASSLVAGSGRRQFF.

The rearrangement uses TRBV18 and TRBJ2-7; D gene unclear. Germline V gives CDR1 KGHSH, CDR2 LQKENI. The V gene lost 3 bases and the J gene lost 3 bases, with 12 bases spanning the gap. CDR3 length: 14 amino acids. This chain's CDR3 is CASSPQALIYEQYF. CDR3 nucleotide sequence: TGTGCCAGCTCACCTCAGGCTCTGATCTACGAGCAGTACTTC.

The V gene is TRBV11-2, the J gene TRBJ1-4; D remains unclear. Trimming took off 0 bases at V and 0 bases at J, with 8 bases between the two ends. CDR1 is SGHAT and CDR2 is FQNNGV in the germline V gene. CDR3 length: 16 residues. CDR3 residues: CASSLDPGATNEKLFF. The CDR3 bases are TGTGCCAGCAGCTTAGATCCCGGGGCAACTAATGAAAAACTGTTTTTT.

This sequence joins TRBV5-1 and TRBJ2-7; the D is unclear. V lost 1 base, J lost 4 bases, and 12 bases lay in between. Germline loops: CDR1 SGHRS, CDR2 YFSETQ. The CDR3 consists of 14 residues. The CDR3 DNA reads TGCGCCAGCAGCTTGTATGGCGGTGAATACGAGCAGTACTTC. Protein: CASSLYGGEYEQYF.

The CDR3 nucleotides read TGTGCCAGCAGCCAAGGAATGGAGGTGAATCAGCCCCAGCATTTT. This translates into CASSQGMEVNQPQHF. The chain links TRBV3-1 (or the pseudogene TRBV3-2) to TRBJ1-5, with unresolved D. V lost 1 base, J lost 4 bases, and 11 bases lay in between. CDR3 length: 15 amino acids. Germline CDR1 and CDR2: LGHDT and YNNKEL (reference sequence).

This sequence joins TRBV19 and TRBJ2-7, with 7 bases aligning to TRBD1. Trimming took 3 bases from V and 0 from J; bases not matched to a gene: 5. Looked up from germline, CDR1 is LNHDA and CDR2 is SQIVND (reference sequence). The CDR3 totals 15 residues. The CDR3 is CASSMSRDSSYEQYF. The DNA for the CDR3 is TGTGCCAGTAGTATGAGTCGGGACAGCTCCTACGAGCAGTACTTC.

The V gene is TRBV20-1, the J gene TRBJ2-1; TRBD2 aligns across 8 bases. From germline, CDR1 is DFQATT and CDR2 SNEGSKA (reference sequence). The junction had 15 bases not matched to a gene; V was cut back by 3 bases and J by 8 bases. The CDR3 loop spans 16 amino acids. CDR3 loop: CSASVPGSGARDEQFF. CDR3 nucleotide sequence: TGCAGTGCTAGTGTTCCGGGTAGCGGGGCTCGGGATGAGCAGTTCTTC.

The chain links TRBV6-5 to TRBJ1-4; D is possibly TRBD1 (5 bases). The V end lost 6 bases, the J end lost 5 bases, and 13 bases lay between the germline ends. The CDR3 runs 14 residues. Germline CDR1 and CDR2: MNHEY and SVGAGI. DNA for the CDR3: TGTGCCAGCAGAAGACAGCCCAACAATGAAAAACTGTTTTTT. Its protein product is CASRRQPNNEKLFF.

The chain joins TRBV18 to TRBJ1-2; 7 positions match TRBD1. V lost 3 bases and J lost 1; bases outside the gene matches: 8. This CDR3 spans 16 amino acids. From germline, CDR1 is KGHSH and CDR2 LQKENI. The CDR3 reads CASSPSGQANNYGYTF. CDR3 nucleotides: TGTGCCAGCTCACCTTCAGGACAGGCAAATAACTATGGCTACACCTTC.

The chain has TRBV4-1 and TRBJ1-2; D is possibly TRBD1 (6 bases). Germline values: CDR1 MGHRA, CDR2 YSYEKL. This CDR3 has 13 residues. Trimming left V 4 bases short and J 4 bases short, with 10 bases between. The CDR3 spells CASSPDSSYGYTF. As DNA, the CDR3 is TGCGCCAGCAGCCCGGACAGCTCCTATGGCTACACCTTC.

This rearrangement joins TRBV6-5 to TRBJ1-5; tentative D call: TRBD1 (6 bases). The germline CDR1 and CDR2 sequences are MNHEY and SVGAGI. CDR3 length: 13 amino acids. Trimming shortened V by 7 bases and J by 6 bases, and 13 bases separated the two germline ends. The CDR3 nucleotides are TGTGCCAGCATTCCGGGGGGCCGTCAGCCCCAGCATTTT. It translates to CASIPGGRQPQHF.

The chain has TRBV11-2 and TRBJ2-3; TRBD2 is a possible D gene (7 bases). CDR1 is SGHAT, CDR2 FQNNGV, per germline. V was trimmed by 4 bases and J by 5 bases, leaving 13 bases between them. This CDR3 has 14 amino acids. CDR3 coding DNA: TGTGCCAGCAGCTCCCGAGGGGGGGGAGATACGCAGTATTTT. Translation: CASSSRGGGDTQYF.

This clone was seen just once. Written as DNA, the CDR3 is TGTGCCAGCAGCGTAGCAGCGCCAGATACGCAGTATTTT. Encoded protein: CASSVAAPDTQYF. V and J are TRBV9 and TRBJ2-3; D gene ambiguous. This CDR3 is 13 amino acids long. Trimming stripped 0 bases from V and 4 bases from J, with 6 bases between. The germline V gene has CDR1 SGDLS and CDR2 YYNGEE.

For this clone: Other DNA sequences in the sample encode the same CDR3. The CDR3, as DNA: TGCGCCAGCAGCCTGGACAGCTCTGGAAACACCATATATTTT. This gives the protein CASSLDSSGNTIYF. The genes are TRBV5-1 and TRBJ1-3; D possibly corresponds to TRBD1 (6 bases). The V and J ends lost 4 bases and 0 bases respectively, with 8 bases between them. In germline, CDR1 is SGHRS, CDR2 YFSETQ. The CDR3 totals 14 residues.

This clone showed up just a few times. The CDR3 DNA reads as TGCGCCAGCAGCTTGGGTCCGGGACAGGGCAATGGCTACACCTTC. It specifies CASSLGPGQGNGYTF. The genes are TRBV5-1 and TRBJ1-2, with TRBD1 identical over 9 bases. There are 15 residues in the CDR3. Germline loops: CDR1 SGHRS, CDR2 YFSETQ. With 0 bases clipped from V and 6 bases from J, the junction kept 6 bases outside the gene matches. Together with reference TRBV5-1 and TRBJ1-2, the CDR3 gives the full variable domain: KAGVTQTPRYLIKTRGQQVTLSCSPISGHRSVSWYQQTPGQGLQFLFEYFSETQRNKGNFPGRFSGRQFSNSRSEMNVSTLELGDSALYLCASSLGPGQGNGYTFGSGTRLTVV.

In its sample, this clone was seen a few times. CDR3 sequence reads: CASSRPGGSYEQYF. The CDR3 bases are TGTGCCAGCAGCAGACCGGGGGGATCCTACGAGCAGTACTTC. This chain links TRBV21-1 with TRBJ2-7; no check of the table's D call, TRBD2, against the DNA was made. TRBV21-1 is a pseudogene. This CDR3 is 14 amino acids long.

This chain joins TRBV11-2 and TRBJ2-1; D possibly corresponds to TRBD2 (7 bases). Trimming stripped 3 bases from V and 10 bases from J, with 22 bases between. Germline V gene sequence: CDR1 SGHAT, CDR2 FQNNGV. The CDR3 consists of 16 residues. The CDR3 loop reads CASSFSHFGGAHEQFF. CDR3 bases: TGTGCCAGCAGCTTTTCCCACTTTGGGGGGGCACACGAGCAGTTCTTC.

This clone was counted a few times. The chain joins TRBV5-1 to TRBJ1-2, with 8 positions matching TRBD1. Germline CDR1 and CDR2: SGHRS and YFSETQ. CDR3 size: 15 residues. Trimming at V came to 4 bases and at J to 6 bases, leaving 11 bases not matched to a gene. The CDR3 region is CASSPSGGAQNGYTF. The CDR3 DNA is TGCGCCAGCAGCCCCTCAGGGGGCGCTCAGAATGGCTACACCTTC.

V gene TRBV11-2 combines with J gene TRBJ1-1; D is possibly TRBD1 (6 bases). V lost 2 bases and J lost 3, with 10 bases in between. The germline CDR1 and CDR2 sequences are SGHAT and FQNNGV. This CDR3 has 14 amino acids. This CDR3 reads CASSLLQGDTEAFF. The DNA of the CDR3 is TGTGCCAGCAGCTTATTACAGGGCGACACTGAAGCTTTCTTT.

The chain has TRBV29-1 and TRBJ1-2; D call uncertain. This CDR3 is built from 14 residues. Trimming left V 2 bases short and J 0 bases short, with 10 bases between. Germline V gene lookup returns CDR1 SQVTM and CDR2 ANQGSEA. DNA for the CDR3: TGCAGCGTTGAAAGACGGCTAGCTAACTATGGCTACACCTTC. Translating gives CSVERRLANYGYTF. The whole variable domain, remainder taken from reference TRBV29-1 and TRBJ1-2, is SAVISQKPSRDICQRGTSLTIQCQVDSQVTMMFWYRQQPGQSLTLIATANQGSEATYESGFVIDKFPISRPNLTFSTLTVSNMSPEDSSIYLCSVERRLANYGYTFGSGTRLTVV.

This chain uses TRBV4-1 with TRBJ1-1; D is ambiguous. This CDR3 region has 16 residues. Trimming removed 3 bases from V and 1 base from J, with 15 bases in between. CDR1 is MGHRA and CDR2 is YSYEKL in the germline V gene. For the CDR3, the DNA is TGCGCCAGCAGCCAGCCTCCCCGAGCTTCGAACACTGAAGCTTTCTTT. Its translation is CASSQPPRASNTEAFF.

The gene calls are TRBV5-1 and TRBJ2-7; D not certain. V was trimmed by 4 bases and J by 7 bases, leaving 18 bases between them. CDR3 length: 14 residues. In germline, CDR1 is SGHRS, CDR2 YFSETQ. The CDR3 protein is CASSPGSTGQEQYF. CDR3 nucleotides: TGCGCCAGCAGCCCCGGGTCCACGGGTCAAGAGCAGTACTTC.